A single T cell receptor beta chain is shown here with its context. Antigen unknown. This record comes from a study of a mutant IDH1 vaccine in newly diagnosed glioma. The wider study: Weeks 1, 3, 5, 7, 11, 15, 19 and 23 were when patients received their eight vaccinations. It was radiotherapy, temozolomide, or both that patients received previously, with most receiving both. Treated patients had a mean age of roughly 40 years and an approximately 62% male, around 40% female split.

The CDR3 consists of 12 residues. Trimming removed 8 bases from V and 4 bases from J, with 11 bases in between. CDR1 is SNHLY, CDR2 FYNNEI, per germline. TCRdb's table, derived via immunoSEQ multiplex PCR, lists solely in-frame clones and lacks some. Among approximately 30,000 clones listed, around 83% were seen once. Noted time point: week 23, last vaccination. Doses of 300 ug of mutant IDH1 20-mer peptide were given with topical imiquimod. Astrocytomas that were new, WHO grade 3 or 4, IDH1-mutant and ATRX-lost were present in the donors. The source was PBMCs, collected from a glioma patient whose treatment included an IDH1 peptide vaccine. This chain connects TRBV2 to TRBJ2-5; perhaps TRBD2 as D (6 bases). The TCR comes from a woman aged 25 to 39 with glioma. The CDR3 reads CASQTEGETQYF. Written as DNA, the CDR3 is TGTGCCAGCCAGACGGAGGGAGAGACCCAGTACTTC. Drawing the rest from reference TRBV2 and TRBJ2-5, the complete variable domain is EPEVTQTPSHQVTQMGQEVILRCVPISNHLYFYWYRQILGQKVEFLVSFYNNEISEKSEIFDDQFSVERPDGSNFTLKIRSTKLEDSAMYFCASQTEGETQYFGPGTRLLVL.